The T cell receptor (beta chain) under discussion was sequenced for a study of T cells in Graves' hyperthyroidism and ophthalmopathy (dated by TCRdb to between 2018 and 2021). For the study in its entirety: Peripheral blood was sampled at the time of initial diagnosis, prior to any treatment. The study also compared thyroid tissue and blood T-cell repertoires from 6 or 7 Graves' hyperthyroidism patients. For training and testing, the 100 or so patients in the discovery cohort were randomly divided in a 7:3 ratio. TCR Vbeta CDR3 sequencing of roughly 140 peripheral blood samples (roughly 41 ophthalmopathy, 75 hyperthyroidism and some 17 progressor patients) is reported in the paper. To identify distinguishing TCR V-J signatures, a discovery cohort of about 95 patients was used, comprising 43 with Graves' ophthalmopathy and 57 with stable Graves' hyperthyroidism. An independent validation cohort of some 18 hyperthyroidism patients and roughly 16 patients who later progressed to ophthalmopathy tested prospective prediction of ophthalmopathy. Once sampling was done, hyperthyroidism patients were given methimazole at a starting dose of 30 mg daily, whereas ophthalmopathy patients were given high-dose intravenous methylprednisolone.

The CDR3, cysteine through phenylalanine, is 13 amino acids long. Just the 39-base CDR3 DNA is kept, in frame starting at base 1. The germline V and J ends show losses of 6 bases and 3 bases respectively, and no gene match explains 1 base of the junction. As concerns this clonotype: No cognate antigen has been identified for it. Base qualities are not provided; no much larger clone lies one nucleotide away.

Amplification of TCR beta CDR3 regions was carried out from RNA transcripts. The TCR CDR3 was subjected to a first round of RT-PCR using the HTBI primer set and the Qiagen OneStep RT-PCR kit. A second multiplex PCR round built the libraries, followed by size selection and purification. Sequencing of the libraries was done on an Illumina HiSeq2000 using paired-end 100 bp reads. As for the original processing: SOAPnuke was used to process the raw data, throwing out any read that contained adapters or uncalled bases, had a mean Phred below 15, or lacked an exact constant-primer or identifier match. High-quality paired reads were merged with COPE v1.2.5, and unique nucleotide sequences were defined as clonotypes. MiTCR v1.1 was used to align clonotypes to the IMGT TRBV, TRBD and TRBJ reference segments. Only V-J combinations with frequency above 0.0001, covering approximately 99% of repertoires, were analysed. The TCS score was defined as F50 (clonal expansion) divided by E x V (chaos), with BLOSUM62-based TCRdist calculated between CDR3 peptides within each V-J. Welch's t-statistics and random forest reduced around 510 V-J features to roughly 13, which were used in a naive Bayes classifier (R e1071). The similarity between thyroid and blood repertoires was quantified using the Morisita-Horn index. Starting from the raw public reads, TCRdb applied fastp trimming at Q25, assembled clones with MiXCR and retained in-frame beta chains. Identical CDR3 protein sequences are pooled into one entry, listed with their most common genes and DNA. None of the V and J calls come from the authors' own analysis; TCRdb made them. This sample comprises over 700,000 distinct CDR3 sequences, about 38% of them detected only once. About 9% of the sample is held by the ten biggest clonotypes.

Findings and caveats that apply to the study as a whole: No statistical method was used to set the sample size in advance, and investigators knew the group allocation. In cross-validation, a model built on a 13 V-J signature told ophthalmopathy apart from stable hyperthyroidism with 85% to 90% sensitivity and about 81% specificity, and in testing the same model reached 80%/75%. In validation, the model predicted progression to ophthalmopathy with approximately 69% sensitivity and about 73% specificity, a median of 6.5 months before onset. Most expanded thyroid clonotypes (frequency above 0.001) were also detected in blood, suggesting blood repertoires may reflect thyroid immune responses.

Stable Graves' hyperthyroidism was defined as the absence of progression to ophthalmopathy over 18 months of follow-up. Hyperthyroidism patients were newly diagnosed, with disease duration under 2 months, and aged 18 to 65 years. Any patient with an uncontrolled infection, another autoimmune disease, pregnancy or lactation was excluded. Diagnoses were based on clinical symptoms, serum thyroxine and TRAb, thyroid ultrasound and orbital computed tomography. PBMCs were isolated from approximately 10 ml of fresh peripheral blood by Ficoll-Paque density gradient centrifugation. Total RNA was extracted with Trizol reagent, and quality was checked on an Agilent 2100 Bioanalyzer.

This receptor chain uses TRBV12-3 or TRBV12-4 and TRBJ1-4; the central 7 bases match TRBD1. This receptor was taken from a man in his late teens or twenties with Graves' hyperthyroidism. Sequenced: blood. The nucleotide sequence reads TGTGCCAGCAGCGACAGGGCTAATGAAAAACTGTTTTTT. Translation gives CASSDRANEKLFF.